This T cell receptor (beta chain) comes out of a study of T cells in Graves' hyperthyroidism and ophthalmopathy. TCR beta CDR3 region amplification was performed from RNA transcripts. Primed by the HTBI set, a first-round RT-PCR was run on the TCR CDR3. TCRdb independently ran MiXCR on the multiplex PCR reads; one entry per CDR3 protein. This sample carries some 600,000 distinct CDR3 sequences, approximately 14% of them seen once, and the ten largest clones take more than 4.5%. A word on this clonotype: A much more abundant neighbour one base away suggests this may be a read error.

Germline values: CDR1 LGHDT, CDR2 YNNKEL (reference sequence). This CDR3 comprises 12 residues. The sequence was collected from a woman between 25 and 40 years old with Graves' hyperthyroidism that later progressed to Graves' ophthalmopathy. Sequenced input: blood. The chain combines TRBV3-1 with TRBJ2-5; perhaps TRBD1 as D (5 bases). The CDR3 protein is CANSRVVETQYF. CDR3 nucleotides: TGTGCCAACAGCAGGGTAGTGGAGACCCAGTACTTC.